These T cell receptor beta chains were read from a single sample in a study of cytomegalovirus exposure and HLA in healthy donors. Using immunoSEQ multiplex PCR, the repertoire was profiled, and TCRdb retains in-frame clones only, with some absent. This sample has 150,000 to 200,000 clones, with around 83% found just once. The sample was PBMCs. These receptors originate from a girl aged 2-10 years in good health and CMV-seropositive. Both conserved end residues are part of each CDR3. The order of the fields is CDR3 DNA, CDR3 protein, D gene, clone size, J gene, V gene. A D gene is named only where the DNA matches it firmly. Expanded clones are given a class, and other clones once, few, many or no size at all.

cdr3_nt: TGTGCCAGCAAACCTTTGGTGGGGGACAGGGGGGCAGCAACTAATGAAAAACTGTTTTTT
cdr3_aa: CASKPLVGDRGAATNEKLFF
d_call: TRBD1
clone_size: .
j_call: TRBJ1-4
v_call: TRBV28

cdr3_nt: TGTGCCAGCAGCTTCGGAGGGACAGGGTGGAACATTCAGTACTTC
cdr3_aa: CASSFGGTGWNIQYF
d_call: TRBD1
clone_size: .
j_call: TRBJ2-4
v_call: TRBV5-6

cdr3_nt: TGTGCCAGCAGCTATCAGGGCGATCAGCCCCAGCATTTT
cdr3_aa: CASSYQGDQPQHF
d_call: .
clone_size: .
j_call: TRBJ1-5
v_call: TRBV11-1

cdr3_nt: TGTGCCTGGACTGACTCTTTCGGGGCTTTCTTT
cdr3_aa: CAWTDSFGAFF
d_call: .
clone_size: few
j_call: TRBJ1-1
v_call: TRBV30

cdr3_nt: TGTGCCAGTAGGGGGACAGCGTCTAACTATGGCTACACCTTC
cdr3_aa: CASRGTASNYGYTF
d_call: TRBD1
clone_size: .
j_call: TRBJ1-2
v_call: TRBV19

cdr3_nt: TGTGCCAGTAGTTATCAGGAAAATCAGCCCCAGCATTTT
cdr3_aa: CASSYQENQPQHF
d_call: .
clone_size: .
j_call: TRBJ1-5
v_call: TRBV19

cdr3_nt: TGTGCCAGCAGTCTCCCAAAGTACTACGGACAGGGGGGGCCGAACACTGAAGCTTTCTTT
cdr3_aa: CASSLPKYYGQGGPNTEAFF
d_call: TRBD1
clone_size: .
j_call: TRBJ1-1
v_call: TRBV13

cdr3_nt: TGCAGTGCTTCCCGCCAAGAGACCCAGTACTTC
cdr3_aa: CSASRQETQYF
d_call: .
clone_size: .
j_call: TRBJ2-5
v_call: TRBV20-1

cdr3_nt: TGCGCCAGCAGCCCGGTGACAGAGCCAACCTACGAGCAGTACTTC
cdr3_aa: CASSPVTEPTYEQYF
d_call: .
clone_size: .
j_call: TRBJ2-7
v_call: TRBV5-1

cdr3_nt: TGTGCCAGCGGGTTTAGCGGGATCTACGAGCAGTACTTC
cdr3_aa: CASGFSGIYEQYF
d_call: TRBD2
clone_size: .
j_call: TRBJ2-7
v_call: TRBV6-1

cdr3_nt: TGTGCCAGCCAGGGGGTGTACACTGAAGCTTTCTTT
cdr3_aa: CASQGVYTEAFF
d_call: TRBD1
clone_size: .
j_call: TRBJ1-1
v_call: TRBV9